The 30 T cell receptor beta chains given below trace back to one sample, sequenced in a study of T cell changes during pregnancy in multiple sclerosis. Data came from immunoSEQ multiplex PCR; TCRdb stores just in-frame clones and leaves some out. The sample includes around 80,000 clones, 92% seen only once; the top ten take 2.5% to 3%. Here the sequenced sample was peripheral blood, taken before pregnancy. All receptors come from a female donor with multiple sclerosis, enrolled in a pregnancy study.

This clone turned up a few times. The chain has TRBV6-5 and TRBJ1-5, with D uncertain. Germline lookup yields CDR1 MNHEY and CDR2 SVGAGI. The CDR3 length is 13 residues. Trimming took 5 bases from V and 7 from J, leaving 12 bases between them. The CDR3 loop is CASSVGGYQPQHF. CDR3 coding DNA: TGTGCCAGCAGTGTTGGAGGATACCAGCCCCAGCATTTT.

The chain couples TRBV7-2 to TRBJ1-3, with 9 bases matching TRBD1. V lost 1 base to trimming and J lost 4 bases; unmatched junction nucleotides: 11. This CDR3 comprises 18 residues. Looked up from germline, CDR1 is SGHTA and CDR2 is FQGNSA. CDR3 DNA sequence: TGTGCCAGCAGCTTAGGGGACAGGGTTTTTTACTCCGGAAACACCATATATTTT. It encodes CASSLGDRVFYSGNTIYF. The variable domain in full, completed from reference TRBV7-2 and TRBJ1-3, reads GAGVSQSPSNKVTEKGKDVELRCDPISGHTALYWYRQSLGQGLEFLIYFQGNSAPDKSGLPSDRFSAERTGGSVSTLTIQRTQQEDSAVYLCASSLGDRVFYSGNTIYFGEGSWLTVV.

The rearrangement joins TRBV19 to TRBJ2-2; D remains unclear. Germline V gene lookup returns CDR1 LNHDA and CDR2 SQIVND (reference sequence). The V end lost 4 bases, the J end lost 0 bases, and 6 bases lay between the germline ends. The CDR3 spans 14 residues. This CDR3 is CASSSYSNTGELFF. In DNA form, the CDR3 reads TGTGCCAGTAGTAGCTATTCGAACACCGGGGAGCTGTTTTTT.

The rearrangement uses TRBV4-1 and TRBJ2-1, with 13 bases aligning to TRBD2. The J segment lost 9 bases and the V segment lost 8 bases, leaving 10 bases of the junction unmatched. CDR3 length: 15 residues. CDR1 and CDR2 from the germline V gene are MGHRA and YSYEKL. The CDR3 DNA sequence: TGCGCCAGCGCAACTAGCGGGAGGGCCGTTTCTGAGCAGTTCTTC. Its protein product is CASATSGRAVSEQFF.

This clone was observed a few times. The gene calls are TRBV30 and TRBJ1-1; TRBD1 aligns across 9 bases. The CDR3 has 17 amino acids. The V and J ends lost 3 bases and 3 bases, in that order; junction bases with no gene match: 14. Germline V gene data show CDR1 as GTSNPN and CDR2 as SVGIG (reference sequence). The CDR3, as DNA: TGTGCCTGGAGGTTCCTTGGACAGGGGAGGTACGACACTGAAGCTTTCTTT. It translates to CAWRFLGQGRYDTEAFF.

CDR3 loop: CASTQPSGQGWSNEQFF. In DNA, the CDR3 is TGTGCCAGCACTCAGCCCTCCGGACAGGGGTGGAGCAATGAGCAGTTCTTC. The gene calls are TRBV7-8 and TRBJ2-1; 9 nucleotides align to TRBD1. From germline, CDR1 is SGHVS and CDR2 FQNEAQ. J gave up 6 bases and V 7 bases, and 16 bases lay outside the gene matches. This CDR3 spans 17 amino acids.

CDR3 residues: CASSPPTGMSYEQYF. The CDR3 DNA reads as TGTGCCAGCTCACCACCGACAGGAATGTCCTACGAGCAGTACTTC. The gene calls are TRBV18 and TRBJ2-7; D is possibly TRBD1 (6 bases). The V gene's germline CDR1 is KGHSH and CDR2 LQKENI. This CDR3 has 15 residues. Trimming took 0 bases from V and 1 from J, leaving 10 bases between them. The full variable domain, completed using reference TRBV18 and TRBJ2-7, is NAGVMQNPRHLVRRRGQEARLRCSPMKGHSHVYWYRQLPEEGLKFMVYLQKENIIDESGMPKERFSAEFPKEGPSILRIQQVVRGDSAAYFCASSPPTGMSYEQYFGPGTRLTVT.

This sequence joins TRBV28 and TRBJ2-7; D may be TRBD1 (6 bases). Germline V CDR1 and CDR2: MDHEN, SYDVKM. Trimming took 5 bases from V and 1 from J, leaving 21 bases between them. The CDR3 is made up of 17 amino acids. CDR3 amino acids: CASSTPGVLGGSYEQYF. The CDR3 DNA sequence: TGTGCCAGCAGTACCCCAGGAGTTTTAGGGGGATCCTACGAGCAGTACTTC.

The chain combines TRBV7-9 with TRBJ2-7; no definite D call. The CDR3 length is 12 residues. From germline, CDR1 is SEHNR and CDR2 FQNEAQ (reference sequence). Between the trimmed V and J ends, which lost 2 bases and 6 bases, there was a span of 8 bases. The CDR3 coding sequence is TGTGCCAGCAGCTTAACCGGTTTCGAGCAGTACTTC. The encoded protein is CASSLTGFEQYF.

V usage is TRBV2 and J usage is TRBJ2-5, with 9 bases fitting TRBD1. Trimming at V came to 1 base and at J to 4 bases, leaving 10 bases not matched to a gene. The CDR3 runs 17 residues. Per germline, CDR1 SNHLY and CDR2 FYNNEI. The CDR3 sequence is CASSEGTGTGKGETQYF. The CDR3 DNA follows: TGTGCCAGCAGTGAAGGTACCGGGACAGGGAAAGGAGAGACCCAGTACTTC.

This chain links TRBV19 with TRBJ2-3, with 13 nucleotides matching TRBD2. The germline CDR1 and CDR2 sequences are LNHDA and SQIVND (reference sequence). J was trimmed by 0 bases and V by 5 bases; bases with no gene match: 8. The CDR3 spans 18 residues. CDR3: CASSLGTSGTISTDTQYF. The DNA for the CDR3 is TGTGCCAGTAGTCTCGGGACTAGCGGGACGATTAGCACAGATACGCAGTATTTT.

This clone has a single count. The chain has TRBV19 and TRBJ2-1, with 9 bases matching TRBD1. From germline, CDR1 is LNHDA and CDR2 SQIVND (reference sequence). The junction had 8 bases not matched to a gene; V was cut back by 6 bases and J by 5 bases. This CDR3 has 15 residues. Here the CDR3 DNA reads TGTGCCAGTAGAATTCGTGGACAGGGGAACAATGAGCAGTTCTTC. Its translation is CASRIRGQGNNEQFF.

This clone was picked up one time. CDR3 DNA sequence: TGTGCCAGCAGCCAAGATTGGGGGACTAGCGGTTACACCGGGGAGCTGTTTTTT. Its protein is CASSQDWGTSGYTGELFF. The V call is TRBV4-2, the J call TRBJ2-2, with TRBD2 identical over 11 bases. This CDR3 spans 18 amino acids. V was clipped by 0 bases and J by 3 bases; unmatched bases: 6. CDR1 and CDR2 from the germline V gene are LGHNA and YNFKEQ.

This chain joins TRBV27 and TRBJ2-2; 8 positions match TRBD2. Unmatched junction bases numbered 18, after V lost 5 bases and J lost 1 base. Germline V gene lookup returns CDR1 MNHEY and CDR2 SMNVEV (reference sequence). This CDR3 region has 20 residues. The CDR3 region is CASSHDSRRVGRVNTGELFF. The DNA for the CDR3 is TGTGCCAGCAGTCACGATTCCCGGAGAGTCGGGAGGGTGAACACCGGGGAGCTGTTTTTT.

This clone was detected only a few times. The chain carries TRBV13 and TRBJ2-3; D uncertain. V lost 3 bases, J lost 1 base, and 8 bases lay in between. Germline CDR1 reads PRHDT; CDR2 reads FYEKMQ (reference sequence). The CDR3 consists of 14 residues. This CDR3 reads CASSFVSRTDTQYF. The CDR3, as DNA: TGTGCCAGCAGCTTTGTTAGTCGCACAGATACGCAGTATTTT.

On this clone itself: At one boundary the junction diverges from the germline segment, which might be a read error. The chain is built from TRBV7-7 and TRBJ2-1; TRBD2 agrees at 8 bases. Germline V CDR1 and CDR2: SSHAT, FNYEAQ (reference sequence). The CDR3 length is 16 residues. The CDR3, as DNA: TGTGCTAGCAGCTTAGGAGCCGCGGGGGGCTTCGGTGAGCAGTTCTTC. Amino acid sequence: CASSLGAAGGFGEQFF.

The V gene is TRBV28, the J gene TRBJ1-5; possible D gene TRBD1, 6 bases. Trimming pared 6 bases from V and 0 bases from J, leaving 21 bases between. CDR1 MDHEN and CDR2 SYDVKM come from the germline V gene. The CDR3 spans 18 residues. CDR3 sequence: CASRPETGGIYSNQPQHF. CDR3 DNA sequence: TGTGCCAGCAGACCCGAGACAGGCGGCATCTATAGCAATCAGCCCCAGCATTTT.

Only one count was recorded for this clone. V gene TRBV28 combines with J gene TRBJ1-1; D is ambiguous. V was shortened by 5 bases and J by 0 bases, with 4 bases between the two germline ends. Germline V lookup: CDR1 MDHEN, CDR2 SYDVKM. This CDR3 contains 12 residues. CDR3 region: CASSPVNTEAFF. The CDR3 region has the DNA TGTGCCAGCAGTCCAGTGAACACTGAAGCTTTCTTT.

This sequence joins TRBV27 and TRBJ2-5, with 10 positions matching TRBD2. Germline assignment: CDR1 MNHEY and CDR2 SMNVEV (reference sequence). CDR3 length: 16 amino acids. Trimming took 2 bases from V and 5 from J; bases not matched to a gene: 8. CDR3 residues: CASSLKREGRRETQYF. The CDR3 coding sequence is TGTGCCAGCAGTTTAAAGCGGGAGGGCCGTCGGGAGACCCAGTACTTC.

The chain employs TRBV19 and TRBJ2-1; 7 bases fit TRBD1. V was pared by 3 bases and J by 2 bases, with 4 bases of the junction left unmatched. Germline V gene data show CDR1 as LNHDA and CDR2 as SQIVND (reference sequence). This CDR3 comprises 15 residues. The CDR3 nucleotides are TGTGCCAGTAGTATTTGGCAGGGGGCCTACAATGAGCAGTTCTTC. Protein sequence: CASSIWQGAYNEQFF. Complete variable domain (other parts from reference TRBV19 and TRBJ2-1): DGGITQSPKYLFRKEGQNVTLSCEQNLNHDAMYWYRQDPGQGLRLIYYSQIVNDFQKGDIAEGYSVSREKKESFPLTVTSAQKNPTAFYLCASSIWQGAYNEQFFGPGTRLTVL.

The gene calls are TRBV7-2 and TRBJ2-7, with TRBD1 identical over 10 bases. Germline V gene sequence: CDR1 SGHTA, CDR2 FQGNSA. The CDR3 is made up of 16 amino acids. V gave up 5 bases and J gave up 5 bases; unmatched junction bases: 12. The CDR3 nucleotides are TGTGCCAGCAGCCAGGGGACAGGGGTGAGGTCCCACGAGCAGTACTTC. It specifies CASSQGTGVRSHEQYF. Drawing the rest from reference TRBV7-2 and TRBJ2-7, the complete variable domain is GAGVSQSPSNKVTEKGKDVELRCDPISGHTALYWYRQSLGQGLEFLIYFQGNSAPDKSGLPSDRFSAERTGGSVSTLTIQRTQQEDSAVYLCASSQGTGVRSHEQYFGPGTRLTVT.

The J gene is TRBJ2-7, the V gene TRBV27; 9 nucleotides match TRBD1. The CDR3 spans 17 residues. The germline CDR1 and CDR2 sequences are MNHEY and SMNVEV (reference sequence). V gave up 2 bases and J gave up 5 bases; unmatched junction bases: 13. The CDR3 sequence: CASSLTPSGTGRDEQYF. The CDR3 DNA reads TGTGCCAGCAGTTTAACCCCATCCGGGACAGGGCGGGACGAGCAGTACTTC.

The chain is built from TRBV27 and TRBJ1-2; 11 bases are shared with TRBD1. The CDR3 extends over 14 amino acids. CDR1 and CDR2 from the germline V gene are MNHEY and SMNVEV (reference sequence). V was pared by 3 bases and J by 8 bases, with 5 bases of the junction left unmatched. This CDR3 reads CASSFRTGGAGYTF. The CDR3 coding sequence is TGTGCCAGCAGTTTCCGGACAGGGGGCGCGGGCTACACCTTC.

Only a few counts were recorded for this clone. V usage is TRBV4-2 and J usage is TRBJ2-7, with 8 bases lining up with TRBD2. The V gene end was trimmed by 3 bases and the J gene end by 2 bases; junction bases not matched to a gene: 9. CDR1 is LGHNA, CDR2 YNFKEQ, per germline. The CDR3 is 16 residues long. CDR3 residues: CASSHGKRELPYEQYF. The CDR3 nucleotides read TGTGCCAGCAGCCACGGCAAGCGGGAGCTACCCTACGAGCAGTACTTC.

The chain has TRBV6-5 and TRBJ1-1; the match to TRBD1 covers 7 bases. Germline-derived CDR1 and CDR2 are MNHEY and SVGAGI. The CDR3 extends over 14 amino acids. The V segment lost 5 bases and the J segment 4 bases; nucleotides outside the gene matches: 7. For the CDR3, the DNA is TGTGCCAGCAGTCACAGGGGAGTAACCACTGAAGCTTTCTTT. Its translation is CASSHRGVTTEAFF.

This clone was counted a few times. The V and J genes are TRBV5-1 and TRBJ2-3; D is perhaps TRBD2 (5 bases). This CDR3 contains 13 residues. The V gene's germline CDR1 is SGHRS and CDR2 YFSETQ. Trimming removed 3 bases at V and 4 bases at J, with 9 bases between. CDR3 loop: CASSYPGSDTQYF. CDR3 nucleotides: TGCGCCAGCAGCTATCCGGGATCAGATACGCAGTATTTT. Supplemented by reference TRBV5-1 and TRBJ2-3, the full variable domain reads KAGVTQTPRYLIKTRGQQVTLSCSPISGHRSVSWYQQTPGQGLQFLFEYFSETQRNKGNFPGRFSGRQFSNSRSEMNVSTLELGDSALYLCASSYPGSDTQYFGPGTRLTVL.

The chain recombines TRBV5-4 with TRBJ2-6; TRBD1 might be the D (5 bases). Germline V gene sequence: CDR1 SGHNT, CDR2 YYREEE (reference sequence). Trimming stripped 4 bases from V and 0 bases from J, with 11 bases between. CDR3 length: 16 amino acids. This chain's CDR3 is CASSQDSYSGANVLTF. DNA for the CDR3: TGTGCCAGCAGCCAAGACAGTTACTCTGGGGCCAACGTCCTGACTTTC.

The V gene is TRBV25-1, the J gene TRBJ2-1; 7 bases align to TRBD2. Trimming cost V 5 bases and J 4 bases; bases outside gene matches: 8. This CDR3 is built from 15 residues. CDR1 is MGHDK and CDR2 is SYGVNS in the germline V gene. The CDR3 sequence is CASSPSGGGYNEQFF. The DNA for the CDR3 is TGTGCCAGCAGTCCTAGCGGAGGAGGGTACAATGAGCAGTTCTTC.

The chain uses TRBV10-2 and TRBJ2-7; tentative D call: TRBD1 (6 bases). The V end was cut by 2 bases, the J end by 0 bases, with 11 bases between. There are 15 residues in the CDR3. Germline loops: CDR1 WSHSY, CDR2 SAAADI. CDR3 region: CASSERGIDSYEQYF. CDR3 coding DNA: TGCGCCAGCAGTGAGAGGGGGATCGACTCCTACGAGCAGTACTTC.

The chain links TRBV28 to TRBJ2-7, with TRBD1 matching 9 bases. The J segment lost 4 bases and the V segment lost 2 bases, leaving 6 bases of the junction unmatched. The V gene's germline CDR1 is MDHEN and CDR2 SYDVKM. This CDR3 is built from 15 residues. The CDR3 nucleotides are TGTGCCAGCAGTTTAGCCACAGGGGGCAAGTACGAGCAGTACTTC. Protein sequence: CASSLATGGKYEQYF.